Listed below are T cell receptor beta chains from one sample, sequenced in a study of T cell responses to AZD1222 COVID-19 vaccine. Assay: immunoSEQ multiplex PCR; the TCRdb copy retains only in-frame clones and omits some. The table has 100,000 to 120,000 clones, approximately 88% seen once. The sequenced sample was peripheral blood, obtained on day 0 of AZD1222 vaccination. These receptors were collected from an adult in good health. CDR3s include the opening cysteine and the closing phenylalanine or tryptophan. The D gene is left open where the match is weak. Clone sizes are given selectively: once, few, many, or a class where the clone is expanded.

D gene: NA; V gene: TRBV7-2; J gene: TRBJ1-2; clone size: once; CDR3 protein: CASSSDGPGGYTF; CDR3 DNA: TGTGCCAGCAGCTCGGACGGTCCTGGTGGCTACACCTTC
D gene: NA; V gene: TRBV6-1; J gene: TRBJ1-2; clone size: NA; CDR3 protein: CASSDRDRSGYTF; CDR3 DNA: TGTGCCAGCAGTGACAGGGACCGGTCTGGCTACACCTTC
D gene: NA; V gene: TRBV28; J gene: TRBJ1-1; clone size: NA; CDR3 protein: CASSPRRTEAFF; CDR3 DNA: TGTGCCAGCAGTCCTAGGCGGACTGAAGCTTTCTTT
D gene: NA; V gene: TRBV5-1; J gene: TRBJ1-1; clone size: NA; CDR3 protein: CASSLQSVATEAFF; CDR3 DNA: TGCGCCAGCAGCCTACAGTCGGTAGCCACTGAAGCTTTCTTT
D gene: TRBD1; V gene: TRBV4-1; J gene: TRBJ1-4; clone size: NA; CDR3 protein: CASSQYLGQGSEKLFF; CDR3 DNA: TGCGCCAGCAGCCAATACCTCGGACAGGGATCTGAAAAACTGTTTTTT
D gene: NA; V gene: TRBV5-6; J gene: TRBJ1-3; clone size: NA; CDR3 protein: CASNLGTNSGNTIYF; CDR3 DNA: TGTGCCAGCAACTTGGGTACCAACTCTGGAAACACCATATATTTT
D gene: NA; V gene: TRBV11-3; J gene: TRBJ2-7; clone size: NA; CDR3 protein: CASSPPIGGHEQYF; CDR3 DNA: TGTGCCAGCAGCCCCCCCATCGGGGGACACGAGCAGTACTTC
D gene: NA; V gene: TRBV5-8; J gene: TRBJ1-1; clone size: NA; CDR3 protein: CASSLTQVEAFF; CDR3 DNA: TGTGCCAGCAGCTTGACCCAGGTTGAAGCTTTCTTT
D gene: TRBD1; V gene: TRBV19; J gene: TRBJ1-3; clone size: NA; CDR3 protein: CATGQGRGGGNTIYF; CDR3 DNA: TGTGCCACTGGACAGGGGAGAGGTGGCGGAAACACCATATATTTT
D gene: NA; V gene: TRBV10-3; J gene: TRBJ2-7; clone size: NA; CDR3 protein: CAISGDQYEQYF; CDR3 DNA: TGTGCCATCAGTGGGGATCAATACGAGCAGTACTTC
D gene: NA; V gene: TRBV10-3; J gene: TRBJ1-1; clone size: NA; CDR3 protein: CAISESNTEAFF; CDR3 DNA: TGTGCCATCAGTGAGTCGAACACTGAAGCTTTCTTT
D gene: TRBD1; V gene: TRBV3-1/TRBV3-2; J gene: TRBJ1-4; clone size: NA; CDR3 protein: CASTGGTTNEKLFF; CDR3 DNA: TGTGCCAGCACAGGGGGAACAACTAATGAAAAACTGTTTTTT
D gene: NA; V gene: TRBV28; J gene: TRBJ1-1; clone size: NA; CDR3 protein: CASNKGRVPEAFF; CDR3 DNA: TGTGCCAGCAACAAGGGTCGGGTACCTGAAGCTTTCTTT
D gene: NA; V gene: TRBV4-2; J gene: TRBJ2-2; clone size: NA; CDR3 protein: CASSQETMNTGELFF; CDR3 DNA: TGTGCCAGCAGCCAAGAGACAATGAACACCGGGGAGCTGTTTTTT
D gene: NA; V gene: TRBV5-4; J gene: TRBJ2-3; clone size: NA; CDR3 protein: CASSLKDYHISSTDTQYF; CDR3 DNA: TGTGCCAGCAGCTTGAAGGACTACCATATTTCTAGCACAGATACGCAGTATTTT
D gene: TRBD2; V gene: TRBV11-2; J gene: TRBJ2-4; clone size: NA; CDR3 protein: CASSSAGGAKNIQYF; CDR3 DNA: TGTGCCAGCAGCTCCGCGGGGGGGGCCAAAAACATTCAGTACTTC
D gene: NA; V gene: TRBV5-6; J gene: TRBJ1-1; clone size: NA; CDR3 protein: CASSLAGIENTEAFF; CDR3 DNA: TGTGCCAGCAGCTTGGCGGGGATTGAGAACACTGAAGCTTTCTTT
D gene: TRBD2; V gene: TRBV2; J gene: TRBJ2-7; clone size: NA; CDR3 protein: CASSFGLAGDYEQYF; CDR3 DNA: TGTGCCAGCAGCTTCGGACTAGCGGGAGACTACGAGCAGTACTTC
D gene: NA; V gene: TRBV7-9; J gene: TRBJ2-5; clone size: few; CDR3 protein: CASSLLGGETQYF; CDR3 DNA: TGTGCCAGCAGCTTATTGGGAGGAGAGACCCAGTACTTC
D gene: TRBD2; V gene: TRBV5-4; J gene: TRBJ2-5; clone size: NA; CDR3 protein: CASSLYSGSDQYF; CDR3 DNA: TGTGCCAGCAGCTTGTATAGCGGGAGTGACCAGTACTTC
D gene: NA; V gene: TRBV24-1; J gene: TRBJ2-3; clone size: NA; CDR3 protein: CATSDSRDSTDTQYF; CDR3 DNA: TGTGCCACCAGTGATTCCCGGGACAGCACAGATACGCAGTATTTT
D gene: NA; V gene: TRBV12-3/TRBV12-4; J gene: TRBJ1-1; clone size: NA; CDR3 protein: CASKGGNEAFF; CDR3 DNA: TGTGCCAGCAAGGGCGGAAATGAAGCTTTCTTT
D gene: NA; V gene: TRBV10-3; J gene: TRBJ2-1; clone size: NA; CDR3 protein: CASIDSTGTTDEQFF; CDR3 DNA: TGTGCCAGCATCGATTCTACCGGGACAACCGATGAGCAGTTCTTC
D gene: TRBD1; V gene: TRBV2; J gene: TRBJ1-6; clone size: NA; CDR3 protein: CASGGTGGGNSPLHF; CDR3 DNA: TGTGCCAGCGGCGGGACAGGGGGAGGTAATTCACCCCTCCACTTT
D gene: TRBD1; V gene: TRBV28; J gene: TRBJ1-1; clone size: once; CDR3 protein: CASGDRADTEAFF; CDR3 DNA: TGTGCCAGCGGAGACAGGGCGGACACTGAAGCTTTCTTT
D gene: TRBD2; V gene: TRBV15; J gene: TRBJ2-1; clone size: NA; CDR3 protein: CATSRARIGLAGGNEQFF; CDR3 DNA: TGTGCCACCAGCAGGGCCCGAATAGGACTAGCGGGAGGGAATGAGCAGTTCTTC
D gene: TRBD1; V gene: TRBV5-1; J gene: TRBJ1-1; clone size: NA; CDR3 protein: CASSIRDSANTEAFF; CDR3 DNA: TGCGCCAGCAGCATAAGGGACAGCGCGAACACTGAAGCTTTCTTT
D gene: NA; V gene: TRBV12-5; J gene: TRBJ1-5; clone size: once; CDR3 protein: CASGLVLGRGNQPQHF; CDR3 DNA: TGTGCTAGTGGTTTGGTACTCGGCAGGGGCAATCAGCCCCAGCATTTT
D gene: NA; V gene: TRBV6-5; J gene: TRBJ2-1; clone size: few; CDR3 protein: CASKGGTSYNEQFF; CDR3 DNA: TGTGCCAGCAAAGGGGGGACGTCCTACAATGAGCAGTTCTTC
D gene: TRBD2; V gene: TRBV24-1; J gene: TRBJ2-5; clone size: NA; CDR3 protein: CATSETSGFPSVTQYF; CDR3 DNA: TGTGCCACCAGTGAAACTAGCGGGTTCCCGTCGGTGACCCAGTACTTC
D gene: NA; V gene: TRBV7-9; J gene: TRBJ1-1; clone size: NA; CDR3 protein: CASSSPHDRGTEAFF; CDR3 DNA: TGTGCCAGCAGCTCGCCCCACGATCGGGGCACTGAAGCTTTCTTT
D gene: TRBD1; V gene: TRBV7-9; J gene: TRBJ1-5; clone size: NA; CDR3 protein: CASSPMQGVQPQHF; CDR3 DNA: TGTGCCAGCAGCCCGATGCAGGGGGTTCAGCCCCAGCATTTT
D gene: NA; V gene: TRBV12-3/TRBV12-4; J gene: TRBJ2-5; clone size: NA; CDR3 protein: CASSLIRETQYF; CDR3 DNA: TGTGCCAGCAGTTTAATCCGAGAGACCCAGTACTTC
D gene: TRBD1; V gene: TRBV19; J gene: TRBJ2-7; clone size: once; CDR3 protein: CASSIATGDFAYEQYF; CDR3 DNA: TGTGCCAGTAGTATCGCTACAGGGGATTTCGCCTACGAGCAGTACTTC
D gene: TRBD2; V gene: TRBV10-2; J gene: TRBJ2-7; clone size: few; CDR3 protein: CASSEEREGREQYF; CDR3 DNA: TGCGCCAGCAGTGAGGAGCGGGAGGGTCGAGAGCAGTACTTC
D gene: NA; V gene: TRBV4-1; J gene: TRBJ2-7; clone size: NA; CDR3 protein: CASSQRRGSTYEQYF; CDR3 DNA: TGCGCCAGCAGCCAGCGCAGGGGCTCCACCTACGAGCAGTACTTC
D gene: TRBD1; V gene: TRBV10-1; J gene: TRBJ1-4; clone size: NA; CDR3 protein: CATFQGQGNEKLFF; CDR3 DNA: TGCGCCACCTTTCAGGGACAGGGCAATGAAAAACTGTTTTTT
D gene: NA; V gene: TRBV5-1; J gene: TRBJ2-3; clone size: NA; CDR3 protein: CASGLFSGGDTQYF; CDR3 DNA: TGCGCCAGCGGACTCTTTTCTGGGGGAGATACGCAGTATTTT
D gene: NA; V gene: TRBV19; J gene: TRBJ1-1; clone size: NA; CDR3 protein: CASSVDRRVTEAFF; CDR3 DNA: TGTGCCAGTAGTGTGGACCGGCGGGTCACTGAAGCTTTCTTT
D gene: NA; V gene: TRBV7-8; J gene: TRBJ1-5; clone size: NA; CDR3 protein: CASSLVGRYSNQPQHF; CDR3 DNA: TGTGCCAGCAGCTTAGTCGGGCGTTATAGCAATCAGCCCCAGCATTTT
D gene: NA; V gene: TRBV5-1; J gene: TRBJ2-2; clone size: NA; CDR3 protein: CASSLALNTGELFF; CDR3 DNA: TGCGCCAGCAGCTTGGCTCTCAACACCGGGGAGCTGTTTTTT
D gene: TRBD2; V gene: TRBV19; J gene: TRBJ2-1; clone size: NA; CDR3 protein: CASRTQRGSSYNEQFF; CDR3 DNA: TGTGCCAGTAGAACACAGCGGGGGAGCTCCTACAATGAGCAGTTCTTC
D gene: NA; V gene: TRBV11-2; J gene: TRBJ2-5; clone size: NA; CDR3 protein: CASSWGRGQETQYF; CDR3 DNA: TGTGCCAGCAGCTGGGGCAGAGGCCAAGAGACCCAGTACTTC
D gene: NA; V gene: TRBV7-8; J gene: TRBJ2-5; clone size: NA; CDR3 protein: CASSLQALPETQYF; CDR3 DNA: TGTGCCAGCAGCTTACAAGCCCTCCCGGAGACCCAGTACTTC
D gene: NA; V gene: TRBV28; J gene: TRBJ2-2; clone size: NA; CDR3 protein: CASSLRGVNTGELFF; CDR3 DNA: TGTGCCAGCAGTCTAAGGGGGGTGAACACCGGGGAGCTGTTTTTT
D gene: TRBD2; V gene: TRBV2; J gene: TRBJ2-1; clone size: NA; CDR3 protein: CASRGTSGGVYINEQFF; CDR3 DNA: TGTGCCAGCAGAGGGACTAGCGGGGGGGTGTATATCAATGAGCAGTTCTTC
D gene: TRBD2; V gene: TRBV10-1; J gene: TRBJ2-2; clone size: NA; CDR3 protein: CASSDFVASGTGELFF; CDR3 DNA: TGCGCCAGCAGTGACTTTGTGGCTAGCGGCACCGGGGAGCTGTTTTTT